This paragraph covers one T cell receptor (beta chain) sequence. There is no known antigen for this receptor. No qualities accompany the bases; no much larger clone lies one base away. Libraries came from RT-PCR. The reads were generated on an Illumina HiSeq 2500. The public reads were reprocessed in TCRdb via fastp at Q25 and MiXCR, keeping in-frame beta chains. Duplicate CDR3 protein sequences are folded into a single record with the most common DNA and genes. Counted in this sample were 710,000 or so distinct CDR3 sequences; less than 20% of them appeared once. 9.5% to 13% of the sample comes from the top ten. The record originates from a study of response to subunit inactivated influenza vaccine (dated by TCRdb to about 2018). For the study in its entirety: The study used deep quantitative T cell receptor repertoire profiling to track responses to a trivalent subunit inactivated influenza vaccine. General findings and caveats noted by the study authors: The authors proposed that each seasonal influenza vaccination may bring in only a limited number of new T cells.

This clonotype originated in a man aged 45 to 65 who received an inactivated influenza vaccine. Donor details come from another sample of the same person, matched by shared clones. Sequencing was performed on PBMCs from blood, taken about 12 days after vaccination.

Read as DNA, the sequence is TGTGCCAGCAGCGAAATACCGGGACAGGAGTACGAGCAGTACTTC. This codes for CASSEIPGQEYEQYF. This chain joins TRBV7-6 to TRBJ2-7; 8 junctional bases match TRBD1. CDR1 and CDR2 are read off the germline V gene as SGHVS and FNYEAQ. The cysteine opens and the phenylalanine closes a CDR3 of 15 amino acids. Only CDR3 DNA is held: 45 bases, read in frame from base 1. Trimming accounts for 5 bases at V and 4 bases at J, while the number of junction bases matched to no gene is 10. With the portions outside the CDR3 filled from the reference TRBV7-6 and TRBJ2-7 genes, the complete variable region becomes GAGVSQSPRYKVTKRGQDVALRCDPISGHVSLYWYRQALGQGPEFLTYFNYEAQQDKSGLPNDRFSAERPEGSISTLTIQRTEQRDSAMYRCASSEIPGQEYEQYFGPGTRLTVT.